This T cell receptor (beta chain) was found in a study of T cells in Graves' hyperthyroidism and ophthalmopathy. With regard to this clonotype: The antigen remains undetermined. Here the CDR3 omits its conserved ending phenylalanine or tryptophan, so a read error is the likely source.

Newly diagnosed hyperthyroidism patients aged 18 to 65 years had disease lasting under 2 months. Clinical symptoms, serum thyroxine, TRAb, thyroid ultrasound and orbital computed tomography established diagnosis. RNA transcripts provided the source from which TCR beta CDR3 regions were amplified. RT-PCR in the first round (using the HTBI primer set) targeted the TCR CDR3. TCRdb fed the multiplex PCR reads into MiXCR, producing one record per CDR3 protein. Seen here are around 23,000 distinct CDR3 sequences, under 55% observed once, and the top ten hold under 30%. V lost 7 bases and J lost 0; bases outside the gene matches: 5. The CDR3 runs to 15 residues. Germline values: CDR1 WSHSY, CDR2 SAAADI. Study-level points and caveats: The blood repertoire included most of the expanded thyroid clonotypes above 0.001.

Sequences were obtained from blood. The TCR comes from a middle-aged woman with Graves' hyperthyroidism that later progressed to Graves' ophthalmopathy. The rearrangement uses TRBV10-2 and TRBJ2-1, with 8 nucleotides matching TRBD2. CDR3 DNA: TGCGCCAGCACTGGACGGGGGGGCTCCTACAATGAGCAGTTCCTC. It yields the protein CASTGRGGSYNEQFL.